Shown below are 25 T cell receptor beta chains from a single sample sequenced in a study of blood T cell repertoires in COVID-19. The table came from immunoSEQ multiplex PCR; TCRdb's copy has only in-frame clones and leaves some out. This sample has over 140,000 clones, with 75% to 80% found just once. The specimen sequenced was PBMCs or T cells enriched from blood (not recorded which). These receptors originate from a woman aged 45-60 years who had recovered from COVID-19.

V is TRBV5-5 and J is TRBJ1-3; D is possibly TRBD1 (6 bases). V dropped 3 bases and J dropped 1 base, with 14 bases sitting between them. Germline V gene sequence: CDR1 SGHKS, CDR2 YYEKEE (reference sequence). The CDR3 is 16 residues long. The CDR3 sequence: CASSSPGQTSGNTIYF. CDR3 sequence (DNA): TGTGCCAGCAGCTCCCCTGGACAGACGTCTGGAAACACCATATATTTT.

The chain recombines TRBV5-8 with TRBJ2-1, with D possibly being TRBD2 (6 bases). Germline-derived CDR1 and CDR2 are SGHTS and YDEGEE. The CDR3 is made up of 15 amino acids. Between the trimmed V and J ends, which lost 4 bases and 5 bases, there was a span of 16 bases. The CDR3 DNA sequence: TGTGCCAGCAGCCTCGGGCTAGCGAGGGACAATGAGCAGTTCTTC. Protein: CASSLGLARDNEQFF.

This clone was detected only once. The CDR3 DNA sequence: TGCGCCAGCAGTGAGGCCGGGGTACATCAGCCCCAGCATTTT. Translation gives CASSEAGVHQPQHF. This chain connects TRBV10-2 to TRBJ1-5; D gene ambiguous. Germline V gene sequence: CDR1 WSHSY, CDR2 SAAADI. Trimming pared 2 bases from V and 5 bases from J, leaving 10 bases between. The CDR3 covers 14 residues.

V usage is TRBV30 and J usage is TRBJ1-1; TRBD1 is a possible D gene (6 bases). The CDR3 is made up of 15 amino acids. Trimming removed 4 bases from V and 1 base from J, with 16 bases in between. Looked up from germline, CDR1 is GTSNPN and CDR2 is SVGIG (reference sequence). CDR3 DNA: TGTGCCTGGACGACTAAGGGACATCCGAACACTGAAGCTTTCTTT. Its translation: CAWTTKGHPNTEAFF. The full variable domain, with the rest looked up from reference TRBV30 and TRBJ1-1, is SQTIHQWPATLVQPVGSPLSLECTVEGTSNPNLYWYRQAAGRGLQLLFYSVGIGQISSEVPQNLSASRPQDRQFILSSKKLLLSDSGFYLCAWTTKGHPNTEAFFGQGTRLTVV.

DNA of the CDR3: TGTGCCAGCTCGAAAATAGCGGGACCTTACGAGCAGTACTTC. Translated: CASSKIAGPYEQYF. V is TRBV6-5 and J is TRBJ2-7; 8 nucleotides line up with TRBD2. There are 14 residues in the CDR3. Germline trimming cut 8 bases from V and 4 bases from J; bases unmatched to any gene: 10. Germline CDR1 reads MNHEY; CDR2 reads SVGAGI.

This chain joins TRBV5-1 and TRBJ1-2; 8 nucleotides line up with TRBD1. V trimming: 4 bases; J trimming: 3 bases; junction bases outside the gene matches: 8. This CDR3 spans 15 amino acids. The V gene's germline CDR1 is SGHRS and CDR2 YFSETQ. CDR3 nucleotide sequence: TGCGCCAGCAGCCCTAGCCTGACAGGGGACTATGGCTACACCTTC. It specifies CASSPSLTGDYGYTF.

This sequence joins TRBV5-1 and TRBJ2-1; tentatively, D is TRBD2 (6 bases). V was clipped by 2 bases and J by 7 bases, with 7 bases between them. Germline values: CDR1 SGHRS, CDR2 YFSETQ. This CDR3 region has 12 residues. The CDR3, as DNA: TGCGCCAGCAGCTTAGGACTAAATGAGCAGTTCTTC. It codes for CASSLGLNEQFF.

The genes are TRBV3-1 (or the pseudogene TRBV3-2) and TRBJ2-4; 10 nucleotides align to TRBD2. The V and J ends lost 4 bases and 11 bases, in that order; junction bases with no gene match: 8. The CDR3 is made up of 14 amino acids. Per germline, CDR1 LGHDT and CDR2 YNNKEL (reference sequence). CDR3: CASSRDYGLAVQYF. The CDR3 nucleotides are TGTGCCAGCAGCCGAGACTACGGACTAGCGGTTCAGTACTTC.

The chain employs TRBV12-3 or TRBV12-4 and TRBJ2-7; a weak D match, TRBD1 (5 bases). The CDR3 is 12 residues long. With 5 bases removed from V and 7 bases from J, the gap between germline ends came to 12 bases. CDR3 residues: CASSRGTLEQYF. The CDR3 coding sequence is TGTGCCAGCAGTAGGGGCACTTTGGAGCAGTACTTC.

J is TRBJ2-3 and V is TRBV7-2; D is possibly TRBD2 (6 bases). V was trimmed by 5 bases and J by 5 bases, leaving 14 bases between them. This CDR3 region has 14 residues. CDR1 and CDR2 (germline): SGHTA, FQGNSA. The CDR3 reads CASSTGLFGDTQYF. In DNA form, the CDR3 reads TGTGCCAGCAGCACAGGACTATTCGGAGATACGCAGTATTTT.

This clone has just one count. The chain recombines TRBV29-1 with TRBJ1-1; 8 nucleotides match TRBD1. CDR1 is SQVTM and CDR2 is ANQGSEA in the germline V gene. This CDR3 comprises 14 residues. Trimming took 3 bases from V and 5 from J; bases not matched to a gene: 8. The CDR3 reads CSVDVYRGATEAFF. The CDR3 nucleotides are TGCAGCGTTGATGTGTACAGGGGGGCGACTGAAGCTTTCTTT.

This clone occurred many times. The rearrangement joins TRBV11-2 to TRBJ2-7, with 7 bases that match TRBD2. The junction had 17 bases not matched to a gene; V was cut back by 5 bases and J by 7 bases. Germline V lookup: CDR1 SGHAT, CDR2 FQNNGV. The CDR3 loop spans 16 amino acids. CDR3 sequence reads: CASSPALGLGVGEQYF. The CDR3 DNA is TGTGCCAGCAGCCCGGCACTCGGACTAGGGGTCGGAGAGCAGTACTTC.

The CDR3 coding sequence is TGTGCCAGCAGCTTACAGTCTGAAGCTTTCTTT. This codes for CASSLQSEAFF. The rearrangement links TRBV11-3 to TRBJ1-1; D unresolved. This CDR3 has 11 residues. V lost 2 bases and J 6 bases, leaving 4 bases between the germline ends. Germline V CDR1 and CDR2: SGHNT, YENEEA.

The rearrangement links TRBV30 to TRBJ1-2; a weak D match, TRBD1 (6 bases). This CDR3 comprises 15 residues. In germline, CDR1 is GTSNPN, CDR2 SVGIG (reference sequence). The V end lost 2 bases, the J end lost 0 bases, and 13 bases lay between the germline ends. The CDR3 is CAWSSAGATNYGYTF. The DNA of the CDR3 is TGTGCCTGGAGTTCGGCGGGGGCAACTAACTATGGCTACACCTTC. The whole variable domain, filled in from reference TRBV30 and TRBJ1-2, reads SQTIHQWPATLVQPVGSPLSLECTVEGTSNPNLYWYRQAAGRGLQLLFYSVGIGQISSEVPQNLSASRPQDRQFILSSKKLLLSDSGFYLCAWSSAGATNYGYTFGSGTRLTVV.

CDR3 nucleotide sequence: TGTGCCAGCTCCTCCGGGGGTAGTGGCGTTGAGCAGTTCTTC. Translation: CASSSGGSGVEQFF. The chain employs TRBV6-5 and TRBJ2-1; perhaps TRBD2 as D (6 bases). The CDR3 contains 14 residues. In germline, CDR1 is MNHEY, CDR2 SVGAGI. The V and J ends lost 8 bases and 9 bases respectively, with 20 bases between them.

The chain uses TRBV23-1 and TRBJ1-5; 9 bases agree with TRBD1. TRBV23-1 is designated an ORF whose function remains uncertain. V lost 0 bases and J lost 1; bases outside the gene matches: 10. The CDR3 loop spans 19 amino acids. CDR3 sequence: CASSQSHRGRDLSNQPQHF. The CDR3 nucleotides read TGCGCCAGCAGTCAATCCCACAGGGGGCGCGATTTAAGCAATCAGCCCCAGCATTTT.

This chain connects TRBV6-4 to TRBJ2-1, with D perhaps matching TRBD1 (6 bases). This CDR3 has 16 amino acids. Trimming stripped 0 bases from V and 10 bases from J, with 19 bases between. CDR1 MRHNA and CDR2 SNTAGT come from the germline V gene. CDR3 amino acids: CASSDSGAGGLGEQFF. For the CDR3, the DNA is TGTGCCAGCAGTGACTCGGGGGCGGGCGGCCTCGGGGAGCAGTTCTTC.

V is TRBV19 and J is TRBJ1-1, with D perhaps TRBD1 (5 bases). The V gene's germline CDR1 is LNHDA and CDR2 SQIVND (reference sequence). V was trimmed by 7 bases and J by 3 bases, leaving 12 bases between them. CDR3 size: 13 residues. In DNA, the CDR3 is TGTGCCAGTATAGAGCAGGGATACACTGAAGCTTTCTTT. It specifies CASIEQGYTEAFF.

V usage is TRBV7-2 and J usage is TRBJ2-6, with 7 nucleotides matching TRBD2. CDR1 and CDR2 from the germline V gene are SGHTA and FQGNSA. V was clipped by 4 bases and J by 4 bases; unmatched bases: 7. The CDR3 runs to 16 residues. The DNA of the CDR3 is TGTGCCAGCAGCTCCCGTGGGGGGGTCGGGGCCAACGTCCTGACTTTC. It translates to CASSSRGGVGANVLTF.

The chain is built from TRBV10-2 and TRBJ1-5; 7 bases line up with TRBD1. This CDR3 has 16 amino acids. V shed 1 base and J 7 bases; nucleotides not matched to a gene: 10. The germline V gene encodes CDR1 WSHSY and CDR2 SAAADI. CDR3 in DNA: TGCGCCAGCAGTGAGTTTGGGACAGTTAAAGGGCAGCCCCAGCATTTT. Translation: CASSEFGTVKGQPQHF.

Regarding this clone: This sample includes further DNA sequences coding for the same CDR3. The chain couples TRBV4-2 to TRBJ2-7, with TRBD2 identical over 8 bases. J gave up 3 bases and V 0 bases, and 4 bases lay outside the gene matches. Germline-derived CDR1 and CDR2 are LGHNA and YNFKEQ. The CDR3 runs to 15 residues. DNA for the CDR3: TGTGCCAGCAGCCAAGAAACTAGCGGTAGCTACGAGCAGTACTTC. Translation: CASSQETSGSYEQYF.

This clone was seen a handful of times. V is TRBV28 and J is TRBJ2-1; 8 nucleotides align to TRBD1. With V trimmed by 4 bases and J by 2 bases, 1 base remained unmatched. CDR1 and CDR2 (germline): MDHEN, SYDVKM. The CDR3 is made up of 14 amino acids. This CDR3 reads CASSWTGTYNEQFF. The CDR3 nucleotides are TGTGCCAGCAGTTGGACAGGGACCTACAATGAGCAGTTCTTC.

CDR3 residues: CASSQDLQGRRTEAFF. Written as DNA, the CDR3 is TGCGCCAGCAGCCAAGATCTGCAGGGGCGACGGACTGAAGCTTTCTTT. The V and J genes are TRBV4-1 and TRBJ1-1; maybe TRBD1 (6 bases). The V end lost 0 bases, the J end lost 5 bases, and 16 bases lay between the germline ends. The CDR3 totals 16 residues. Germline values: CDR1 MGHRA, CDR2 YSYEKL.

The chain couples TRBV5-5 to TRBJ1-2; D is undetermined. Germline lookup yields CDR1 SGHKS and CDR2 YYEKEE (reference sequence). Trimming removed 1 base at V and 0 bases at J, with 22 bases between. The CDR3 has 19 residues. CDR3 in DNA: TGTGCCAGCAGCTTGTGGCAGATAGTAGCTATGGATTCTAACTATGGCTACACCTTC. Its protein product is CASSLWQIVAMDSNYGYTF.

This clone was counted a few times. The chain carries TRBV10-3 and TRBJ1-1; 10 nucleotides line up with TRBD1. CDR1 and CDR2 (germline): ENHRY, SYGVKD. With 6 bases clipped from V and 5 bases from J, the junction kept 6 bases outside the gene matches. The CDR3 totals 14 residues. This CDR3 reads CAIRGQGSETEAFF. Here the CDR3 DNA reads TGTGCCATCAGGGGACAGGGGTCGGAGACTGAAGCTTTCTTT.